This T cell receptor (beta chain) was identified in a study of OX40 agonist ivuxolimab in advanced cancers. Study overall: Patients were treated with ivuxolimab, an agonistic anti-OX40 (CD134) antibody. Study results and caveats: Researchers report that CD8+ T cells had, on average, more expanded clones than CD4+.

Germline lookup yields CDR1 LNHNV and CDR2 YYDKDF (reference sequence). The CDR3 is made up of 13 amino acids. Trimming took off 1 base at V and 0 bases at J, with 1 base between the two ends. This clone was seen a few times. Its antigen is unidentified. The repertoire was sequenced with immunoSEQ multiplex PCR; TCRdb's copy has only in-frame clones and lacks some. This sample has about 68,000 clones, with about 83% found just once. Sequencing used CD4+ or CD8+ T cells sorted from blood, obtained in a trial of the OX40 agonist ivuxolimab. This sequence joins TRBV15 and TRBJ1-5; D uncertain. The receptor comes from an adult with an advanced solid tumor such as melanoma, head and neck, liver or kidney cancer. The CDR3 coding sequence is TGTGCCACCAGCAGAGGTAGCAATCAGCCCCAGCATTTT. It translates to CATSRGSNQPQHF.